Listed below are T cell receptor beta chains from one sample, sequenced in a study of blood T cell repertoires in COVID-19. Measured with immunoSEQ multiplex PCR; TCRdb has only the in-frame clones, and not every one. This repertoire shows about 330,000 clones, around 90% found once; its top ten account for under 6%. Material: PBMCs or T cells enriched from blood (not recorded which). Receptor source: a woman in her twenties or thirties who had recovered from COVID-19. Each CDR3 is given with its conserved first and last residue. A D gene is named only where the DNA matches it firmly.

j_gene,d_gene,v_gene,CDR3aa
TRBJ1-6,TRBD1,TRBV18,CASSRQGRSPLHF
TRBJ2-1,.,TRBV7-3,CASSAAASSYNEQFF
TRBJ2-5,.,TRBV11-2,CASSFSGETQYF
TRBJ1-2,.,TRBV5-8,CASSLGINYGYTF
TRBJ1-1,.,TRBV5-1,CASSVQGNTEAFF
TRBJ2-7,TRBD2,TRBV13,CASSLRTSGGVSYEQYF
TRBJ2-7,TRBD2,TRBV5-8,CASSPGGALSYEQYF
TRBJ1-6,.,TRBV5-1,CASSPGVTNSPLHF
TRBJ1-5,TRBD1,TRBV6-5,CASSYSRQGRQPQHF
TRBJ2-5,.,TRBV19,CASSRDIETQYF
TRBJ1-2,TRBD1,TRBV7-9,CASSLEQGRGYTF
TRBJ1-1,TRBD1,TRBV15,CATSRGDRGRVSTEAFF
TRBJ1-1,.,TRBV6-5,CASSSHTGNTEAFF
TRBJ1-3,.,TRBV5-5,CASSLVPREDGNTIYF
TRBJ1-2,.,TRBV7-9,CASSLGGVVAGYTF
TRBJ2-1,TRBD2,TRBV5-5,CASSLVAGGPYNEQFF
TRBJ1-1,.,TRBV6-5,CAIVPGPPMNTEAFF
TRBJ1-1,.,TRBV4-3,CASSQDSGGLGEAFF
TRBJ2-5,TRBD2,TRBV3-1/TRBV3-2,CASSQDVLAGVQETQYF
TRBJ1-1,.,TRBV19,CASSIETNTEAFF
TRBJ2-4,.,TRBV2,CASSEAWRAGKNIQYF
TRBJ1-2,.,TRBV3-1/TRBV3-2,CASSPGSWDYGYTF
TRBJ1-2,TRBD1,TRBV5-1,CASSLWDRADYGYTF
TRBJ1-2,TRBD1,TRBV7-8,CASSLARGAGGAYGYTF
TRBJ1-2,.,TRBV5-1,CASSGPGGRYGYTF
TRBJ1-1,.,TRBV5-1,CASSLVRSGDTEAFF
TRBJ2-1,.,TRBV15,CATSRAFEGWSYNEQFF
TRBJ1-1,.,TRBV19,CASSIAGRQSNTEAFF
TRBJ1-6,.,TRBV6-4,CASSAGKGDNSPLHF
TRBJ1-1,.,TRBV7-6,CASSLDPGNTEAFF
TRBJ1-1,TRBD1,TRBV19,CASTTQGGNTEAFF
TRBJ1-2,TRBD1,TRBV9,CASSVGVTQGNYGYTF
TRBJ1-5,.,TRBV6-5,CASRAGNNQPQHF